What follows are 17 T cell receptor beta chains derived from one specimen sequenced in a study of kidney transplant recipient with SARS-CoV-2 infection. TCRdb called the reads again in MiXCR, with one record for every CDR3 protein. This repertoire shows approximately 240,000 distinct CDR3 sequences, 25% to 35% found once; its top ten account for more than 6.5%. The sample in question was a blood sample, obtained at baseline and on roughly day 120 from a kidney transplant recipient. The receptors stem from a male patient aged 25-45 years who had COVID-19 and was a kidney transplant recipient. Some T cells may be the graft donor's.

This clonotype was observed a handful of times. A much larger clone is a single base away; this may be a read error. V gene TRBV9 combines with J gene TRBJ1-2; the D gene is possibly TRBD1 (5 bases). The V and J ends lost 0 bases and 4 bases respectively, with 13 bases between them. The CDR3 contains 15 residues. Germline V gene lookup returns CDR1 SGDLS and CDR2 YYNGEE. The CDR3 DNA is TGTGCCAGCAGCGTAGGTCGGGGGATCGGCTATGGCTACACCTTC. It translates to CASSVGRGIGYGYTF.

On this clonotype: A much larger clonotype is one base distant, so this may be a read error. The V gene is TRBV3-1, the J gene TRBJ2-1; D possibly corresponds to TRBD2 (6 bases). CDR1 and CDR2 from the germline V gene are LGHDT and YNNKEL (reference sequence). This CDR3 has 17 residues. The CDR3 region has the DNA TGTGAGCAGCGACGGGGGTCCCATTTCCATTCCGACAATGAGCAGCTCTTC. This encodes CEQRRGSHFHSDNEQLF.

This clonotype was counted at least ten times. The V gene is TRBV10-1, the J gene TRBJ2-2; 8 nucleotides line up with TRBD1. V lost 2 bases to trimming and J lost 3 bases; unmatched junction nucleotides: 2. The CDR3 runs 15 residues. Per the germline V gene, CDR1 is WNHNN and CDR2 is SYGVQD (reference sequence). In DNA form, the CDR3 reads TGCGCCAGCAGTGAGCAGGGGGCGCACACCGGGGAGCTGTTTTTT. Encoded protein: CASSEQGAHTGELFF.

This clonotype was detected only once. A much larger clone lies one base from this, so it may be a read error. V is TRBV5-8 and J is TRBJ1-5; perhaps TRBD1 as D (5 bases). Germline CDR1 and CDR2: SGHTS and YDEGEE. The CDR3 spans 14 residues. The CDR3 DNA is TGTGCCAGCAGCTTGGGACAGTCCAATCAGCCCCAGCGTTTT. Amino acid sequence: CASSLGQSNQPQRF.

This clonotype appeared many times. J is TRBJ1-1 and V is TRBV6-5; D unclear. The V and J ends lost 5 bases and 6 bases respectively, with 16 bases between them. Germline CDR1 is MNHEY and CDR2 is SVGAGI. The CDR3 is 14 residues long. For the CDR3, the DNA is TGTGCCAGCAGTGCCGCGGTGGATAGGTCTGAAGCTTTCTTT. Protein: CASSAAVDRSEAFF.

The CDR3 DNA follows: TGCGCCAGCAGCCTCGGGGGGGCTGGGGCCAACGTCCTGACTTTC. The encoded protein is CASSLGGAGANVLTF. The rearrangement links TRBV5-1 to TRBJ2-6; 8 bases are a match to TRBD2. Germline loops: CDR1 SGHRS, CDR2 YFSETQ. The CDR3 sequence is 15 residues long. V gave up 4 bases and J gave up 2 bases; unmatched junction bases: 2.

In regard to this clonotype: A much larger clone is a single base away; this may be a read error. The gene calls are TRBV5-6 and TRBJ1-2; D is perhaps TRBD1 (5 bases). Germline CDR1 and CDR2: SGHDT and YYEEEE. The CDR3 is 14 residues long. CDR3 DNA sequence: TGTGCCAGCAACTTGGAATATATCGGGGCCGGCTACACCTTC. It yields the protein CASNLEYIGAGYTF.

Concerning this clonotype: This clone may be a read error of a much larger clone one base away. This rearrangement joins TRBV3-1 to TRBJ2-2; D uncertain. Germline-derived CDR1 and CDR2 are LGHDT and YNNKEL (reference sequence). The CDR3 loop spans 18 amino acids. Between the trimmed V and J ends, which lost 5 bases and 5 bases, there was a span of 24 bases. CDR3 residues: CASSKFHPTSGLTGELFF. The CDR3 DNA sequence: TGTGCCAGCAGCAAATTCCATCCCACTTCAGGCTTGACCGGGGAGCTGTTTTTT.

In the case of this clonotype: A clone one base away is much larger, so this may be a read error. This sequence joins TRBV3-1 and TRBJ2-2; a weak D match, TRBD2 (5 bases). CDR1 is LGHDT, CDR2 YNNKEL, per germline (reference sequence). This CDR3 is 18 amino acids long. The DNA for the CDR3 is TGTGCCAGCAGCCATGATTTTCCCATTTCAGGCTTGACCGGGGAGCCGTTTTTT. It translates to CASSHDFPISGLTGEPFF.

This clonotype was seen only a few times. This chain links TRBV14 with TRBJ2-3, with a possible D match to TRBD2 (6 bases). The CDR3 is made up of 16 amino acids. V gave up 3 bases and J gave up 3 bases, with 16 bases separating them. Germline V gene sequence: CDR1 SGHDN, CDR2 FVKESK. CDR3 bases: TGTGCCAGCAGCCATCGGCTAGCGCTAACGACAGATACGCAGTATTTT. Amino acid sequence: CASSHRLALTTDTQYF.

This clonotype has just a few counts. The chain links TRBV9 to TRBJ2-7; 10 bases align to TRBD2. CDR1 is SGDLS and CDR2 is YYNGEE in the germline V gene. The ends lost 4 bases at V and 3 bases at J; junction bases unmatched: 4. The CDR3 contains 14 residues. CDR3 amino acids: CASSYRTSGYEQYF. As DNA, the CDR3 is TGTGCCAGCAGCTATCGGACTAGCGGCTACGAGCAGTACTTC.

Worth noting for this clonotype: One base away lies a much larger clone, so this may be a sequencing read error. The chain joins TRBV20-1 to TRBJ2-7; the D gene is possibly TRBD1 (5 bases). Germline loops: CDR1 DFQATT, CDR2 SNEGSKA (reference sequence). The CDR3 totals 14 residues. CDR3 in amino acids: CSARDPKGPYEQHF. CDR3 in DNA: TGCAGTGCTAGAGACCCCAAGGGGCCCTACGAGCAGCACTTC.

In the case of this clonotype: A much larger clone is a single base away; this may be a read error. The V gene is TRBV6-6, the J gene TRBJ1-1; D ambiguous. V shed 2 bases and J shed 4 bases, with 8 bases lying between them. CDR1 and CDR2 from the germline V gene are MNHNY and SVGAGI (reference sequence). This CDR3 contains 13 residues. This chain's CDR3 is CASSYIQTTEAFF. CDR3 in DNA: TGTGCCAGCAGTTACATCCAGACCACTGAAGCTTTCTTT.

Worth noting for this clonotype: It is unclear where the CDR3 begins or ends on the DNA, so no DNA is shown, and the CDR3 is as TCRdb lists it. The CDR3 here is CISVPEILGEVGKTYGYTF. The chain recombines TRBV7-5 with TRBJ1-2. TRBV7-5 is a pseudogene locus. The CDR3 extends over 19 residues, inclusive of both ends.

A word on this clonotype: One end of the junction is discordant with germline, which a read error may explain. The chain has TRBV19 and TRBJ1-2, with D tentatively TRBD1 (5 bases). Germline V gives CDR1 LNHDA, CDR2 SQIVND (reference sequence). CDR3 length: 17 amino acids. For the CDR3, the DNA is TGTGCCAGTAGTCGGGGCGAGACAAATCGAAAGACCTATGGCTACCCCTTC. Its protein is CASSRGETNRKTYGYPF.

This clonotype occurred many times. The chain recombines TRBV5-1 with TRBJ1-2, with 8 bases fitting TRBD1. The CDR3 contains 14 residues. The V segment lost 5 bases and the J segment 7 bases; nucleotides outside the gene matches: 10. Looked up from germline, CDR1 is SGHRS and CDR2 is YFSETQ. The DNA of the CDR3 is TGCGCCAGCAGGCCAGGACAGGGAGTGGGTGGCTACACCTTC. Its translation is CASRPGQGVGGYTF.

J is TRBJ2-3 and V is TRBV7-3, with 9 nucleotides matching TRBD2. The CDR3 has 15 residues. Germline loops: CDR1 SGHTA, CDR2 FQGTGA. Trimming at V came to 5 bases and at J to 5 bases, leaving 8 bases not matched to a gene. CDR3 bases: TGTGCCAGCAGCCCCTTGGCGGGAGGGCTAGATACGCAGTATTTT. Its protein product is CASSPLAGGLDTQYF. Full variable domain (missing parts from reference TRBV7-3 and TRBJ2-3): GAGVSQTPSNKVTEKGKYVELRCDPISGHTALYWYRQSLGQGPEFLIYFQGTGAADDSGLPNDRFFAVRPEGSVSTLKIQRTERGDSAVYLCASSPLAGGLDTQYFGPGTRLTVL.